The clone carrying this T cell receptor beta chain has more than one count but fewer than ten. Antigen specificity is unknown. TCRdb recomputed calls from the 5' RACE reads with MiXCR, one row per CDR3 protein. The table has about 430,000 distinct CDR3 sequences, about a sixth seen once. CDR3 size: 11 residues. The V and J ends lost 7 bases and 6 bases respectively, with 9 bases between them. Germline CDR1 SNHLY, CDR2 FYNNEI. This record belongs to a study of T-cell memory formation after mild COVID-19. Study in general: TCR clustering was largely donor specific. General observations from the study: CD4+ contracting clones were mainly CM and EM; CD8+ ones, EMRA.

This clonotype was obtained from a man aged 18 to 30 who had mild COVID-19 (a few samples of this study predate the infection). Cell type and time point are not known. The specimen was PBMCs or a T cell subset sorted from them (not recorded which). This chain joins TRBV2 and TRBJ1-1; D ambiguous. CDR3: CASTASSEAFF. The CDR3 DNA is TGTGCCAGCACGGCAAGCTCTGAAGCTTTCTTT.